A selection of T cell receptor beta chains follows, all from one sample in a study of blood T cell repertoires in COVID-19. Sequencing was performed with immunoSEQ multiplex PCR; in TCRdb, only in-frame clones are kept and a portion is missing. The data hold under 200,000 clones, with around four fifths observed a single time. The sequencing input was peripheral blood. The origin of the receptors is a man aged 55 to 70 with COVID-19, enrolled during active disease. The CDR3 runs from the conserved cysteine through the conserved F or W. Fields, in order: CDR3 protein, CDR3 DNA, J gene, D gene, CDR3 length, clone size, V gene. A D gene is named only where the DNA matches it firmly. The size field is filled for only some rows; it gives once, few, many or a size class.

CDR3aa: CAWSVFGGRTEAFF
CDR3nt: TGTGCCTGGAGTGTTTTCGGGGGAAGAACTGAAGCTTTCTTT
j_gene: TRBJ1-1
d_gene: .
len: 14
abundance: .
v_gene: TRBV30

CDR3aa: CASSLGGNEQFF
CDR3nt: TGTGCCAGCAGTTTAGGAGGCAATGAGCAGTTCTTC
j_gene: TRBJ2-1
d_gene: .
len: 12
abundance: .
v_gene: TRBV12-3/TRBV12-4

CDR3aa: CASSSQSSGANVLTF
CDR3nt: TGTGCCAGCAGTTCCCAGTCATCTGGGGCCAACGTCCTGACTTTC
j_gene: TRBJ2-6
d_gene: .
len: 15
abundance: .
v_gene: TRBV6-4

CDR3aa: CASSSGGVKLFF
CDR3nt: TGTGCCAGCAGTTCAGGGGGCGTAAAACTGTTTTTT
j_gene: TRBJ1-4
d_gene: TRBD1
len: 12
abundance: .
v_gene: TRBV12-3/TRBV12-4

CDR3aa: CASSYSQGGAGNTIYF
CDR3nt: TGTGCCAGCAGTTACTCGCAGGGCGGGGCAGGAAACACCATATATTTT
j_gene: TRBJ1-3
d_gene: .
len: 16
abundance: .
v_gene: TRBV6-6

CDR3aa: CASSLTGSGTDTQYF
CDR3nt: TGCGCCAGCAGCTTAACAGGGTCAGGCACAGATACGCAGTATTTT
j_gene: TRBJ2-3
d_gene: .
len: 15
abundance: .
v_gene: TRBV5-1

CDR3aa: CASSHPNGGISYNEQFF
CDR3nt: TGTGCCAGCAGCCACCCTAACGGCGGAATCTCCTACAATGAGCAGTTCTTC
j_gene: TRBJ2-1
d_gene: .
len: 17
abundance: .
v_gene: TRBV3-1/TRBV3-2

CDR3aa: CASSSRGNTEAFF
CDR3nt: TGTGCCAGCAGCAGTCGCGGGAACACTGAAGCTTTCTTT
j_gene: TRBJ1-1
d_gene: .
len: 13
abundance: few
v_gene: TRBV21-1

CDR3aa: CASSSTGVYEQYF
CDR3nt: TGTGCCAGCAGTTCGACAGGGGTCTACGAGCAGTACTTC
j_gene: TRBJ2-7
d_gene: TRBD1
len: 13
abundance: .
v_gene: TRBV5-4

CDR3aa: CASSQVLSGSTDTQYF
CDR3nt: TGCGCCAGCAGCCAAGTCTTGTCAGGGAGCACAGATACGCAGTATTTT
j_gene: TRBJ2-3
d_gene: .
len: 16
abundance: .
v_gene: TRBV4-1

CDR3aa: CASSPSLGADQPQHF
CDR3nt: TGTGCCAGCAGTCCGAGTTTGGGGGCCGACCAGCCCCAGCATTTT
j_gene: TRBJ1-5
d_gene: .
len: 15
abundance: few
v_gene: TRBV4-2

CDR3aa: CASSAQGQTYGYTF
CDR3nt: TGTGCCAGCAGTGCGCAGGGGCAGACCTATGGCTACACCTTC
j_gene: TRBJ1-2
d_gene: .
len: 14
abundance: .
v_gene: TRBV2

CDR3aa: CSASFLAGADYYNEQFF
CDR3nt: TGCAGTGCTAGTTTTCTAGCGGGGGCCGACTACTACAATGAGCAGTTCTTC
j_gene: TRBJ2-1
d_gene: TRBD2
len: 17
abundance: .
v_gene: TRBV20-1

CDR3aa: CASSVSGNTIYF
CDR3nt: TGTGCCAGCAGTGTGTCAGGAAACACCATATATTTT
j_gene: TRBJ1-3
d_gene: .
len: 12
abundance: .
v_gene: TRBV2

CDR3aa: CASSPRAGVFTDTQYF
CDR3nt: TGTGCCAGCAGCCCGCGGGCGGGGGTCTTCACAGATACGCAGTATTTT
j_gene: TRBJ2-3
d_gene: TRBD2
len: 16
abundance: once
v_gene: TRBV27

CDR3aa: CASSLGRGAYEQYF
CDR3nt: TGTGCCAGCAGTTTAGGGCGGGGGGCCTACGAGCAGTACTTC
j_gene: TRBJ2-7
d_gene: TRBD2
len: 14
abundance: .
v_gene: TRBV27

CDR3aa: CASSRGRDYGYTF
CDR3nt: TGCGCCAGCAGCCGGGGGCGCGACTATGGCTACACCTTC
j_gene: TRBJ1-2
d_gene: .
len: 13
abundance: .
v_gene: TRBV4-3

CDR3aa: CASSLAVQGISGNQPQHF
CDR3nt: TGTGCCAGCAGCTTAGCGGTCCAGGGGATTTCGGGCAATCAGCCCCAGCATTTT
j_gene: TRBJ1-5
d_gene: .
len: 18
abundance: .
v_gene: TRBV11-3

CDR3aa: CASSFGTGPANYGYTF
CDR3nt: TGTGCCAGTAGTTTCGGGACAGGCCCAGCTAACTATGGCTACACCTTC
j_gene: TRBJ1-2
d_gene: TRBD1
len: 16
abundance: .
v_gene: TRBV19

CDR3aa: CASSPDRATNEKLFF
CDR3nt: TGTGCCAGCTCACCAGACAGGGCAACTAATGAAAAACTGTTTTTT
j_gene: TRBJ1-4
d_gene: TRBD1
len: 15
abundance: .
v_gene: TRBV18

CDR3aa: CASSDSTGLGNSPLHF
CDR3nt: TGTGCCAGCAGTGACTCCACAGGGCTCGGTAATTCACCCCTCCACTTT
j_gene: TRBJ1-6
d_gene: .
len: 16
abundance: .
v_gene: TRBV6-4

CDR3aa: CASSLSDRFEAFF
CDR3nt: TGTGCCAGCAGTTTATCAGACAGATTTGAAGCTTTCTTT
j_gene: TRBJ1-1
d_gene: .
len: 13
abundance: few
v_gene: TRBV27